The present T cell receptor (beta chain) was sequenced within a study of beta chain features in type 1 diabetes. Overall study findings and caveats: Moderate yet significant TCRB CDR3 shortening was seen in Type 1 diabetes patients in all four CD4+ subsets.

A CD45RO/CCR7/CD25/CD127/CD95/CD27 panel sorted naive, central memory, regulatory and stem cell-like memory CD4+ cells. Sort purity for all populations was recorded as exceeding 98%. The sample holds a few counts of this clone. Its antigen remains unknown. The same CDR3 also results from other DNA sequences found in this sample. Since all of the isolated RNA was reverse transcribed, expressed TCRB transcripts were what got sequenced. Deep immunoSEQ sequencing covered naive, central memory and regulatory T cell samples. Clones were sequenced by immunoSEQ multiplex PCR, and TCRdb holds only the in-frame ones, with some missing. This sample carries hundreds of thousands of clones, 11% to 15% of them seen once, and the ten largest clones take 0.035% to 0.04%. The sequenced material came from naive CD4+ T cells from blood. The clonotype originates from a man aged 18 to 29 with type 1 diabetes.

The CDR3 DNA follows: TGCGCCAGCAGCCAAGGGACAGGGAACTATGGCTACACCTTC. Translated, it gives CASSQGTGNYGYTF. The chain combines TRBV4-1 with TRBJ1-2, with 8 nucleotides matching TRBD1. The CDR3 totals 14 residues. The J segment lost 2 bases and the V segment lost 1 base, leaving 0 bases of the junction unmatched. The germline V gene has CDR1 MGHRA and CDR2 YSYEKL.